This TCR beta chain derives from a study of shared T cell receptors in the human thymus. Germline values: CDR1 MNHEY, CDR2 SVGAGI. This CDR3 is built from 13 residues. Profiling relied on immunoSEQ multiplex PCR, and the TCRdb table lists in-frame clones only, not all of them. Among 630,000 or so clones listed, around 87% were seen once. These data were also filed under a second study, of human thymus T cells. As reported in that work: Corrective surgery for congenital heart defects was being performed on the healthy Finnish infants who were the donors. It was from resections taken during corrective heart surgery that the thymus tissue came. Seemingly biased V and J gene usage marked thymic and blood repertoires. Related research reported highly overlapping thymic repertoires among unrelated individuals.

This sequence originates from a boy under two years old with a congenital heart defect. V is TRBV6-5 and J is TRBJ2-5, with 8 bases aligning to TRBD1. The DNA end lines up better with TRBJ2-7; the J call may be wrong. Sequenced sample: thymocytes. The CDR3 protein is CASSPTGAYEQYF. As DNA, the CDR3 is TGTGCCAGCAGTCCGACAGGGGCCTACGAGCAGTACTTC.